The T cell receptor (beta chain) described here comes from a study of human T cells and chemical hapten exposure. TCRdb reprocessed the RACE reads via MiXCR and lists one record per CDR3 protein. The sample has some 84,000 distinct CDR3 sequences; roughly a tenth are singletons. Time point given: patch test 2, 6 weeks after DPC sensitization. Indicated treatment: therapeutic diphenylcyclopropenone sensitization with weekly scalp DPC. Non-pregnant alopecia patients aged 18 to 70, suitable for DPC therapy. This clonotype was recorded many times. The sample here was whole blood, taken in connection with sensitization to the hapten diphenylcyclopropenone (DPC). The TCR was taken from a woman aged 45-60 years with alopecia areata. Some clones in this sample may be carry-over from other donors' samples.

The CDR3, as DNA: TGTGCTAGTGGTTTGGTACTAGGAACTGAAGCTTTCTTT. It specifies CASGLVLGTEAFF. This chain connects TRBV12-5 to TRBJ1-1, with no clear D. The CDR3 length is 13 residues. V was trimmed by 0 bases and J by 5 bases, leaving 7 bases between them. Germline CDR1 LGHNT, CDR2 FRNRAP.